The 11 T cell receptor beta chains below come from one sample, sequenced in a study of blood T cell repertoires in COVID-19. TCRdb keeps only in-frame clones here, not all; method: immunoSEQ multiplex PCR. Of around 150,000 clones listed, less than 85% are singletons. Specimen: peripheral blood. Receptor source: a woman in her forties with COVID-19, enrolled during active disease.

This chain connects TRBV7-2 to TRBJ2-3; a weak D match, TRBD1 (6 bases). Deletions cut 6 bases from V and 5 bases from J, with 18 bases between. This CDR3 comprises 15 residues. The V gene's germline CDR1 is SGHTA and CDR2 FQGNSA. The CDR3 loop reads CASRFTLGAQDTQYF. Here the CDR3 DNA reads TGTGCCAGCAGGTTTACGCTGGGGGCGCAAGATACGCAGTATTTT. Full variable domain (remainder filled in from reference TRBV7-2 and TRBJ2-3): GAGVSQSPSNKVTEKGKDVELRCDPISGHTALYWYRQSLGQGLEFLIYFQGNSAPDKSGLPSDRFSAERTGGSVSTLTIQRTQQEDSAVYLCASRFTLGAQDTQYFGPGTRLTVL.

This clone has only one observation. The chain links TRBV5-4 to TRBJ2-1; TRBD2 is a possible D gene (6 bases). The length of the CDR3 is 13 residues. V gave up 5 bases and J gave up 7 bases, with 13 bases separating them. CDR1 and CDR2 from the germline V gene are SGHNT and YYREEE (reference sequence). The CDR3 reads CASSLTRMNEQFF. CDR3 in DNA: TGTGCCAGCAGTCTGACTAGAATGAATGAGCAGTTCTTC.

This clone was counted a few times. V gene TRBV5-4 combines with J gene TRBJ1-6; D perhaps matches TRBD1 (5 bases). CDR1 is SGHNT and CDR2 is YYREEE in the germline V gene (reference sequence). The CDR3 has 13 residues. The V and J ends lost 4 bases and 7 bases respectively, with 9 bases between them. The CDR3 reads CASSQQENSPLHF. The CDR3 DNA follows: TGTGCCAGCAGCCAACAGGAGAATTCACCCCTCCACTTT.

The rearrangement uses TRBV15 and TRBJ2-7, with a tentative D call TRBD2 (6 bases). Germline loops: CDR1 LNHNV, CDR2 YYDKDF (reference sequence). Between the trimmed V and J ends, which lost 4 bases and 7 bases, there was a span of 14 bases. The CDR3 spans 13 residues. The CDR3 spells CATSKVAGWEQYV. CDR3 DNA sequence: TGTGCCACCAGCAAGGTGGCGGGGTGGGAGCAGTACGTC.

The chain recombines TRBV19 with TRBJ1-4; 10 nucleotides agree with TRBD1. Germline-derived CDR1 and CDR2 are LNHDA and SQIVND (reference sequence). The V segment lost 5 bases and the J segment 8 bases; nucleotides outside the gene matches: 11. The CDR3 covers 16 residues. CDR3 sequence reads: CASSVNTGTGAEKLFF. CDR3 DNA: TGTGCCAGTAGTGTGAATACCGGGACAGGGGCCGAAAAACTGTTTTTT. Combining the CDR3 with reference TRBV19 and TRBJ1-4 gives the whole variable domain DGGITQSPKYLFRKEGQNVTLSCEQNLNHDAMYWYRQDPGQGLRLIYYSQIVNDFQKGDIAEGYSVSREKKESFPLTVTSAQKNPTAFYLCASSVNTGTGAEKLFFGSGTQLSVL.

The chain recombines TRBV4-1 with TRBJ1-2; no definite D call. The germline gives CDR1 MGHRA, CDR2 YSYEKL. The V and J ends lost 4 bases and 8 bases respectively, with 11 bases between them. This CDR3 spans 12 amino acids. This chain's CDR3 is CASSRELRGYTF. DNA of the CDR3: TGCGCCAGCAGCCGCGAACTAAGGGGCTACACCTTC.

The rearrangement uses TRBV28 and TRBJ2-6; D is unclear. Between the trimmed V and J ends, which lost 5 bases and 0 bases, there was a span of 8 bases. The CDR3 consists of 15 residues. Germline CDR1 MDHEN, CDR2 SYDVKM. The CDR3 DNA is TGTGCCAGCAGTCCCAGAGGCTCTGGGGCCAACGTCCTGACTTTC. Amino acid sequence: CASSPRGSGANVLTF. Full variable domain (remainder filled in from reference TRBV28 and TRBJ2-6): DVKVTQSSRYLVKRTGEKVFLECVQDMDHENMFWYRQDPGLGLRLIYFSYDVKMKEKGDIPEGYSVSREKKERFSLILESASTNQTSMYLCASSPRGSGANVLTFGAGSRLTVL.

This clone was seen a few times. Written as DNA, the CDR3 is TGTGCCAGCAGCAAAGAGGCTAGTCTAGCCAAAAACATTCAGTACTTC. It codes for CASSKEASLAKNIQYF. This chain connects TRBV21-1 to TRBJ2-4; the D call of TRBD2 is as the table states it, not checked on the DNA. TRBV21-1 is flagged as a pseudogene. CDR3 length: 16 residues.

The genes are TRBV7-9 and TRBJ1-2; D remains unclear. Germline CDR1 reads SEHNR; CDR2 reads FQNEAQ (reference sequence). The V and J ends lost 1 base and 4 bases respectively, with 7 bases between them. This CDR3 has 13 amino acids. In DNA form, the CDR3 reads TGTGCCAGCAGCTTAGAGGGAGTCTATGGCTACACCTTC. Protein: CASSLEGVYGYTF.

The V and J genes are TRBV7-8 and TRBJ1-4; D remains unclear. Between the trimmed V and J ends, which lost 0 bases and 4 bases, there was a span of 3 bases. There are 13 residues in the CDR3. The germline gives CDR1 SGHVS, CDR2 FQNEAQ. This chain's CDR3 is CASSLALNEKLFF. The CDR3 bases are TGTGCCAGCAGCTTAGCCCTTAATGAAAAACTGTTTTTT. Full variable domain (outside the CDR3, taken from reference TRBV7-8 and TRBJ1-4): GAGVSQSPRYKVAKRGQDVALRCDPISGHVSLFWYQQALGQGPEFLTYFQNEAQLDKSGLPSDRFFAERPEGSVSTLKIQRTQQEDSAVYLCASSLALNEKLFFGSGTQLSVL.

The chain links TRBV5-1 to TRBJ2-1, with TRBD2 identical over 8 bases. Germline V gene data show CDR1 as SGHRS and CDR2 as YFSETQ. The CDR3 runs 16 residues. V dropped 3 bases and J dropped 5; count of bases not matched to a gene: 10. The CDR3 nucleotides are TGCGCCAGCAGCTCGACTAGCGCCATAAAGAACAATGAGCAGTTCTTC. Amino acids: CASSSTSAIKNNEQFF.